The 14 T cell receptor beta chains below were found in one sample sequenced in a study of metastatic and nonmetastatic thyroid tumors. All patients were untreated before thyroid surgery. TCRdb re-clonotyped the PCR reads through MiXCR. The repertoire holds about 14,000 clones, with approximately 24% as singletons. Sequencing was done on a sample of tumor tissue. All receptors derive from a female donor with papillary thyroid cancer or a benign thyroid nodule (not recorded which). Some clones in this sample may be carry-over from other donors' samples.

In this sample, this clone is medium-sized. The rearrangement uses TRBV3-1 and TRBJ1-5; D possibly corresponds to TRBD1 (5 bases). Germline V gene lookup returns CDR1 LGHDT and CDR2 YNNKEL (reference sequence). V was cut by 5 bases and J by 5 bases, with 10 bases left in between. This CDR3 comprises 13 residues. The CDR3 DNA reads TGTGCCAGCAGCGGGATCAGGGATCAGCCCCAGCATTTT. It yields the protein CASSGIRDQPQHF.

This clone came up a few times. This sequence joins TRBV19 and TRBJ2-7; D tentatively reads TRBD1 or TRBD2 (5 bases each). V lost 3 bases, J lost 6 bases, and 9 bases lay in between. CDR3 length: 12 residues. From germline, CDR1 is LNHDA and CDR2 SQIVND (reference sequence). CDR3 DNA: TGTGCCAGTAGTATTCGAGGGACCGAGCAGTACTTC. It translates to CASSIRGTEQYF.

This rearrangement joins TRBV12-5 to TRBJ2-2; possibly TRBD1 for D (6 bases). This CDR3 is 14 amino acids long. Germline loops: CDR1 LGHNT, CDR2 FRNRAP. V gave up 5 bases and J gave up 5 bases, with 12 bases separating them. The chain's CDR3 is CASGTGQQTGELFF. CDR3 sequence (DNA): TGTGCTAGTGGTACCGGACAGCAAACCGGGGAGCTGTTTTTT.

There are many counts of this clone. This rearrangement joins TRBV28 to TRBJ2-4; no clear D. CDR3 length: 13 residues. Germline CDR1 reads MDHEN; CDR2 reads SYDVKM. V lost 5 bases, J lost 6 bases, and 11 bases lay in between. CDR3 residues: CASSPQVLNIQYF. DNA for the CDR3: TGTGCCAGCAGTCCCCAGGTCTTAAACATTCAGTACTTC. Looking up the rest from reference TRBV28 and TRBJ2-4 gives the full variable domain: DVKVTQSSRYLVKRTGEKVFLECVQDMDHENMFWYRQDPGLGLRLIYFSYDVKMKEKGDIPEGYSVSREKKERFSLILESASTNQTSMYLCASSPQVLNIQYFGAGTRLSVL.

This clone ranks as medium-sized (0.01 to 0.1%). The chain employs TRBV6-1 and TRBJ1-5; weak D call: TRBD1 (5 bases). The V gene lost 8 bases and the J gene lost 2 bases, with 22 bases spanning the gap. The germline V gene encodes CDR1 MNHNS and CDR2 SASEGT. The CDR3 extends over 17 amino acids. CDR3 DNA sequence: TGTGCCAGCTGGCGGACACATCCCCTCCGGGGCAATCAGCCCCAGCATTTT. Encoded protein: CASWRTHPLRGNQPQHF.

This clone was seen more than once but under ten times. The genes are TRBV6-2 or TRBV6-3 and TRBJ1-2, with D tentatively TRBD1 (6 bases). The ends were cut back, 0 bases at V and 4 bases at J, with 18 bases in the middle. This CDR3 has 17 residues. CDR1 is MNHEY, CDR2 SVGEGT, per germline. DNA for the CDR3: TGTGCCAGCAGTTACTCGACGACAGGTGCCGCGGGCTATGGCTACACCTTC. Encoded protein: CASSYSTTGAAGYGYTF.

This rearrangement joins TRBV9 to TRBJ1-1, with unresolved D. The ends were cut back, 4 bases at V and 4 bases at J, with 11 bases in the middle. This CDR3 has 13 residues. Germline V gene data show CDR1 as SGDLS and CDR2 as YYNGEE. The CDR3 sequence is CASSRHDFTEAFF. The DNA for the CDR3 is TGTGCCAGCAGCCGACATGATTTCACTGAAGCTTTCTTT.

The J gene is TRBJ1-3, the V gene TRBV12-5, with no clear D. The CDR3 runs 19 residues. Germline V CDR1 and CDR2: LGHNT, FRNRAP. Trimming left V 0 bases short and J 4 bases short, with 22 bases between. The CDR3 here is CASGLVHLRGAHLGNTIYF. For the CDR3, the DNA is TGTGCTAGTGGTTTGGTCCACCTTCGAGGAGCCCATCTAGGAAACACCATATATTTT.

The chain joins TRBV6-5 to TRBJ2-7, with D maybe TRBD2 (6 bases). The germline CDR1 and CDR2 sequences are MNHEY and SVGAGI. The length of the CDR3 is 14 residues. Trimming removed 7 bases from V and 3 bases from J, with 16 bases in between. The CDR3 nucleotides read TGTGCCAGCATTAGGAAACAGGACTACTACGAGCAGTACTTC. Protein product: CASIRKQDYYEQYF.

The CDR3 is CASSQESRDRRRKGYTF. The CDR3, as DNA: TGTGCCAGCAGCCAAGAATCCCGGGACAGAAGGCGGAAAGGCTACACCTTC. The chain combines TRBV3-1 with TRBJ1-2; 7 positions match TRBD1. Looked up from germline, CDR1 is LGHDT and CDR2 is YNNKEL (reference sequence). The CDR3 is 17 residues long. J lost 8 bases, V lost 0 bases, and 15 bases had no gene match.

This clone occurred a few times. The V gene is TRBV6-2 or TRBV6-3, the J gene TRBJ2-2; 7 bases match TRBD2. CDR1 is MNHEY, CDR2 SVGEGT, per germline. J gave up 5 bases and V 6 bases, and 6 bases lay outside the gene matches. The CDR3 runs 14 residues. The CDR3 nucleotides read TGTGCCAGCAGCCATGGACTAGTAACCGGGGAGCTGTTTTTT. This translates into CASSHGLVTGELFF.

By share, this clone counts as medium-sized (0.01 to 0.1%). CDR3 nucleotides: TGTGCCAGCAGTTACTCGAAAAGCACAGATACGCAGTATTTT. Amino acid sequence: CASSYSKSTDTQYF. The V gene is TRBV6-5, the J gene TRBJ2-3; no clear D. Per germline, CDR1 MNHEY and CDR2 SVGAGI. The CDR3 has 14 amino acids. Trimming cost V 0 bases and J 0 bases, with 4 bases left between them.

This clone came up once. V usage is TRBV4-1 and J usage is TRBJ2-3, with D unclear. The CDR3 runs to 12 residues. Looked up from germline, CDR1 is MGHRA and CDR2 is YSYEKL. V was clipped by 3 bases and J by 5 bases, with 6 bases between them. The DNA of the CDR3 is TGCGCCAGCAGCCAGGTAGGAGATACGCAGTATTTT. This gives the protein CASSQVGDTQYF.

The rearrangement links TRBV5-6 to TRBJ1-2, with 8 bases matching TRBD1. With V trimmed by 4 bases and J by 6 bases, 5 bases remained unmatched. The CDR3 extends over 13 amino acids. Germline CDR1 is SGHDT and CDR2 is YYEEEE. This CDR3 reads CASSGGTGDGYTF. The CDR3 DNA reads TGTGCCAGCAGCGGCGGGACAGGAGATGGCTACACCTTC.